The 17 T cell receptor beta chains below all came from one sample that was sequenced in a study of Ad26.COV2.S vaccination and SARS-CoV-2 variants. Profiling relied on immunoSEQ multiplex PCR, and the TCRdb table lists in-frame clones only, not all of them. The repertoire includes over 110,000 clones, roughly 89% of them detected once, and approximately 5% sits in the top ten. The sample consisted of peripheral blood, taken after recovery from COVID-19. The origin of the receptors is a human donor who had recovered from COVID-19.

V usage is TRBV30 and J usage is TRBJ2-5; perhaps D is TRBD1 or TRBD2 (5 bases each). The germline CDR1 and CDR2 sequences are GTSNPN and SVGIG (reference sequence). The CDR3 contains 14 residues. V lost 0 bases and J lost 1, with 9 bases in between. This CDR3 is CAWSVGGTQETQYF. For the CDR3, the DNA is TGTGCCTGGAGTGTTGGGGGAACCCAAGAGACCCAGTACTTC. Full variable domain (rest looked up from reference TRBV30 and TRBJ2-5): SQTIHQWPATLVQPVGSPLSLECTVEGTSNPNLYWYRQAAGRGLQLLFYSVGIGQISSEVPQNLSASRPQDRQFILSSKKLLLSDSGFYLCAWSVGGTQETQYFGPGTRLLVL.

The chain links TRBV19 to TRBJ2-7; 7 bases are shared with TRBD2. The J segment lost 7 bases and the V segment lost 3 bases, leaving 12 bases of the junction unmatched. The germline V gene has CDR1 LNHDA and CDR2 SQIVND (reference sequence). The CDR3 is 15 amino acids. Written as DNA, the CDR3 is TGTGCCAGTAGTATGGGGTTGCGGGGGAGTACGGAGCAGTACTTC. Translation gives CASSMGLRGSTEQYF. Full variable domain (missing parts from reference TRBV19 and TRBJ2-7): DGGITQSPKYLFRKEGQNVTLSCEQNLNHDAMYWYRQDPGQGLRLIYYSQIVNDFQKGDIAEGYSVSREKKESFPLTVTSAQKNPTAFYLCASSMGLRGSTEQYFGPGTRLTVT.

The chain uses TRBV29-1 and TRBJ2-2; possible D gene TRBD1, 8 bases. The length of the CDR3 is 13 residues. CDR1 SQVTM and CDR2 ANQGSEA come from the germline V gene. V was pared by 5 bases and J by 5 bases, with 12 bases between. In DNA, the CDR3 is TGCAGCGTTACAGGGGGGGATACCGGGGAGCTGTTTTTT. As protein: CSVTGGDTGELFF.

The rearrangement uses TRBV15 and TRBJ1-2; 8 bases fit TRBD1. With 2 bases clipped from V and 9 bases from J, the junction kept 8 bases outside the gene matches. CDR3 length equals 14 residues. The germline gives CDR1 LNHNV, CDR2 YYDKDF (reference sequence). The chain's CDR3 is CATSRPGQDLSYTF. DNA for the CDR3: TGTGCCACCAGCAGACCGGGACAGGATCTTAGCTACACCTTC.

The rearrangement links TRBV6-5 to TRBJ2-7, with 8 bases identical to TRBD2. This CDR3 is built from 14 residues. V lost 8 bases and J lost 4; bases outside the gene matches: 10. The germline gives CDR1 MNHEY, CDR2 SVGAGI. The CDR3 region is CASGTGTSSYEQYF. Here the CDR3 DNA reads TGTGCCAGCGGTACCGGGACTAGTTCTTACGAGCAGTACTTC.

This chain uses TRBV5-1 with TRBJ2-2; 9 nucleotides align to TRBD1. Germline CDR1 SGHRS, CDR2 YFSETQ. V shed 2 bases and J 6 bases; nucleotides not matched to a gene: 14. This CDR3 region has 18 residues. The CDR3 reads CASSLLKSDRGFSGELFF. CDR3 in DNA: TGCGCCAGCAGCTTACTCAAGTCGGACAGGGGTTTTTCCGGGGAGCTGTTTTTT.

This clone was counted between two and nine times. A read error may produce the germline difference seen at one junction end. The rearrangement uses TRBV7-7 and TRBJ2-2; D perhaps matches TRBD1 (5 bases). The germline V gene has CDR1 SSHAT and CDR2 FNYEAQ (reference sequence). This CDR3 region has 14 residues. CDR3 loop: CASSLTGNTGELFF. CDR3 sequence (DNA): TGTGCTAGCAGCTTAACAGGGAACACCGGGGAGCTGTTTTTT.

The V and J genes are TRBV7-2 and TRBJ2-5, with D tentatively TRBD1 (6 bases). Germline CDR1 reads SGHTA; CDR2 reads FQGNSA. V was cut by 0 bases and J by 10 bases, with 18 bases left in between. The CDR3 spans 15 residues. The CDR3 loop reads CASSLAQGGQGGQYF. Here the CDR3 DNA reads TGTGCCAGCAGCTTAGCCCAGGGCGGCCAAGGGGGCCAGTACTTC.

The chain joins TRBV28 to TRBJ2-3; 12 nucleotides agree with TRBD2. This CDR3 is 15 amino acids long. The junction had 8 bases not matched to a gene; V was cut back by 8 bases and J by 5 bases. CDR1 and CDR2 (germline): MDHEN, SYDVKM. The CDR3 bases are TGTGCCAGCGGGCTCCTAGCGGGGGGGCAAGATACGCAGTATTTT. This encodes CASGLLAGGQDTQYF.

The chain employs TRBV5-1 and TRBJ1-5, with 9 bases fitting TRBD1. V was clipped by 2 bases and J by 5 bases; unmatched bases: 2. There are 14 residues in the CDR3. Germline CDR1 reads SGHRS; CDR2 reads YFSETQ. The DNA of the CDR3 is TGCGCCAGCAGCTTACGGACAGGGGATCAGCCCCAGCATTTT. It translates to CASSLRTGDQPQHF.

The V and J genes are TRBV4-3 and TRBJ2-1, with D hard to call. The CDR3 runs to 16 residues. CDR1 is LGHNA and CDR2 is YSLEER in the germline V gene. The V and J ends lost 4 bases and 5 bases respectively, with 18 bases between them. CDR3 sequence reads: CASSRNRTVGHNEQFF. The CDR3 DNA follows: TGCGCCAGCAGCCGAAACCGCACCGTCGGGCACAATGAGCAGTTCTTC.

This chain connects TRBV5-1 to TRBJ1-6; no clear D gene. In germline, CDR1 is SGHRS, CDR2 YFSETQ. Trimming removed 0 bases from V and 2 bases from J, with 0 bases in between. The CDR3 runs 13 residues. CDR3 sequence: CASSLAYNSPLHF. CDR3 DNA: TGCGCCAGCAGCTTGGCCTATAATTCACCCCTCCACTTT.

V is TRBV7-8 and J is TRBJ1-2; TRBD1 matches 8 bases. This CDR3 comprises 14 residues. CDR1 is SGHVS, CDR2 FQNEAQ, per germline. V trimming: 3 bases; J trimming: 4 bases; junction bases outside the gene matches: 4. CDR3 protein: CASSLTDRGYGYTF. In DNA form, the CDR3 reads TGTGCCAGCAGCTTGACCGACAGGGGCTATGGCTACACCTTC.

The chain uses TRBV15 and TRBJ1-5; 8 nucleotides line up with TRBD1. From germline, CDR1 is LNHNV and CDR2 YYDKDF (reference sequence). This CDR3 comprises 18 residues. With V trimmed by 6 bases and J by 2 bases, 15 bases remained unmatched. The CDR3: CATSTIQGDGFGNQPQHF. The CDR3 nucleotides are TGTGCCACCAGTACGATACAGGGGGATGGGTTCGGCAATCAGCCCCAGCATTTT.

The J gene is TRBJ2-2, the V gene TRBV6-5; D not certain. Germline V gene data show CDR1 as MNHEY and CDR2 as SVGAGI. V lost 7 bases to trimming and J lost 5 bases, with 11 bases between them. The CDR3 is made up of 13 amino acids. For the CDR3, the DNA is TGTGCCAGCAATATGTTGAGTACCGGGGAGCTGTTTTTT. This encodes CASNMLSTGELFF.

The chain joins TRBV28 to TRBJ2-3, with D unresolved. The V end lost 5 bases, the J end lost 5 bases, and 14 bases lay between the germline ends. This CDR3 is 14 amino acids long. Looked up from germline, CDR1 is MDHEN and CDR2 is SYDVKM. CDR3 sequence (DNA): TGTGCCAGCAGTGGGTCCAACGAAGAAGATACGCAGTATTTT. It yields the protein CASSGSNEEDTQYF.

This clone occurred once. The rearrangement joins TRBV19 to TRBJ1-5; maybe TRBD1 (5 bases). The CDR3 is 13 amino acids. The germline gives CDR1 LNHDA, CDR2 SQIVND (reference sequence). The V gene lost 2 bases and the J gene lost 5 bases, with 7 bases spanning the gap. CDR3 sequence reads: CASSILGDQPQHF. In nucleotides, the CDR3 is TGTGCCAGTAGTATACTGGGGGATCAGCCCCAGCATTTT.